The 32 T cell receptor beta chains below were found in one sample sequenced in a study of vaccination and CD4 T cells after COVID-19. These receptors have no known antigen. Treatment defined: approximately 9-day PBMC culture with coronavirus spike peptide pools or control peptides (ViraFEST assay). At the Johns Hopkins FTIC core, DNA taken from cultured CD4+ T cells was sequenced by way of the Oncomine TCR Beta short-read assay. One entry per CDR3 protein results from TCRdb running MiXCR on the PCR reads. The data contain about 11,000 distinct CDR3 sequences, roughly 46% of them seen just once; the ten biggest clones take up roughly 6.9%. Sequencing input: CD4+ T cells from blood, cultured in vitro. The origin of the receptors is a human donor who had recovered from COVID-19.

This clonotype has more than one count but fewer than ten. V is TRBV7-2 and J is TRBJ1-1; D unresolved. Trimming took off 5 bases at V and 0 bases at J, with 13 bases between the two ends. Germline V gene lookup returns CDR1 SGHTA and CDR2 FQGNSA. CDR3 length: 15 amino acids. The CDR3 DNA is TGTGCCAGCAGCCCCCTGTGGGGTGTGAACACTGAAGCTTTCTTT. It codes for CASSPLWGVNTEAFF.

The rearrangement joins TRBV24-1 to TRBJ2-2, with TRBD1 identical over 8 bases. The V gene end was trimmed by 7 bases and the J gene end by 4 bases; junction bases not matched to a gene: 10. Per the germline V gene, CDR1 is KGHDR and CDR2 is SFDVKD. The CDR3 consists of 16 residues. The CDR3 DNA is TGTGCCACCAGACCCGGACAGGGCGATAGCACCGGGGAGCTGTTTTTT. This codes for CATRPGQGDSTGELFF.

The CDR3 protein is CASSDRWGPLHF. CDR3 DNA sequence: TGTGCCAGCAGTGATCGGTGGGGACCCCTCCACTTT. The rearrangement joins TRBV2 to TRBJ1-6; D gene unclear. Germline V CDR1 and CDR2: SNHLY, FYNNEI. CDR3 length: 12 residues. Trimming left V 3 bases short and J 12 bases short, with 9 bases between.

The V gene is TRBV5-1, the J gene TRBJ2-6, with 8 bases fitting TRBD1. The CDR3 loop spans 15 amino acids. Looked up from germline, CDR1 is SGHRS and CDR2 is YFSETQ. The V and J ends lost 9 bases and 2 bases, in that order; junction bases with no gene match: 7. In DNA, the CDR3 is TGCGCCACATCCCCCAGGGGGCCTGGGGCCAACGTCCTGACTTTC. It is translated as CATSPRGPGANVLTF.

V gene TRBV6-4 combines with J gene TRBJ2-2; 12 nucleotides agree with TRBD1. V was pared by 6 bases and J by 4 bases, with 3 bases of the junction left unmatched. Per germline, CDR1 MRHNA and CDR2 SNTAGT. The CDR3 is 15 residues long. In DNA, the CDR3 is TGTGCCAGCAGACCGGGACAGGGGGCCACCGGGGAGCTGTTTTTT. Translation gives CASRPGQGATGELFF.

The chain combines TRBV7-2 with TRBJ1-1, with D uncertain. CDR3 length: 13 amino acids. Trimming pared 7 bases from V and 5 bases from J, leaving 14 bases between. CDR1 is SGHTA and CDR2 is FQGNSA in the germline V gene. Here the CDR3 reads CASKPGPGTEAFF. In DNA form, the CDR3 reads TGTGCCAGCAAACCCGGACCCGGGACTGAAGCTTTCTTT.

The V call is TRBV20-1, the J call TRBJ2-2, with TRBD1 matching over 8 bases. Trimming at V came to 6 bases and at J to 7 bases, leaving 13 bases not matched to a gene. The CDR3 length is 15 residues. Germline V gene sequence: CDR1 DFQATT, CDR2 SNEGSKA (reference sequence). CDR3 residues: CSAPGQGARFGELFF. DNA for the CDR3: TGCAGTGCCCCGGGCCAGGGGGCGCGGTTCGGGGAGCTGTTTTTT.

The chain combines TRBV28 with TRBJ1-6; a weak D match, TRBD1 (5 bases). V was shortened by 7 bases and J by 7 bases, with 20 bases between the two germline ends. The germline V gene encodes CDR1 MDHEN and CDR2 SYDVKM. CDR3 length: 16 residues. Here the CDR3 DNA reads TGTGCCAGCACCGTGGGGGGAGGAGGACGGAATTCACCCCTCCACTTT. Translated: CASTVGGGGRNSPLHF.

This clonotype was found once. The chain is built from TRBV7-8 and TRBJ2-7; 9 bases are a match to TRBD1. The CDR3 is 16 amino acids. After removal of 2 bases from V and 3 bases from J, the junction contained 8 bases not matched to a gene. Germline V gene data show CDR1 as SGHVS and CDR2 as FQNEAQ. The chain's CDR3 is CASSLRGQGLGYEQYF. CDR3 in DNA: TGTGCCAGCAGCTTACGTGGACAGGGGTTGGGCTACGAGCAGTACTTC.

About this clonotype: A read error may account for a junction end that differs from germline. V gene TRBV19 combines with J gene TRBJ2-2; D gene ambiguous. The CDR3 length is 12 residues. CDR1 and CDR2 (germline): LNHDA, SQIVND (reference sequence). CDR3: CASSIAVGGQEF. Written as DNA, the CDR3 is TGTGCCAGTAGTATAGCCGTGGGTGGCCAGGAATTT.

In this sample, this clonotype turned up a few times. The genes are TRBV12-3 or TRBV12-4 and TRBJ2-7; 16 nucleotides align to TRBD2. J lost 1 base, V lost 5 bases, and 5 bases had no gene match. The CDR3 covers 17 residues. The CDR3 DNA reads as TGTGCCAGCAGTCTGGGACTAGCGGGAGGGAAATCCTACGAGCAGTACTTC. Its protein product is CASSLGLAGGKSYEQYF.

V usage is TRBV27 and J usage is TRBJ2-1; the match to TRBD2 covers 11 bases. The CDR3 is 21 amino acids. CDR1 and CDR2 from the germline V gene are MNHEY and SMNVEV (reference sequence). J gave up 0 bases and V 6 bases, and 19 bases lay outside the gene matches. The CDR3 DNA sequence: TGTGCCAGCAGAGTACGGGCCCTTCGACTAGCGGGAAATAGCTCCTACAATGAGCAGTTCTTC. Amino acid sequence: CASRVRALRLAGNSSYNEQFF.

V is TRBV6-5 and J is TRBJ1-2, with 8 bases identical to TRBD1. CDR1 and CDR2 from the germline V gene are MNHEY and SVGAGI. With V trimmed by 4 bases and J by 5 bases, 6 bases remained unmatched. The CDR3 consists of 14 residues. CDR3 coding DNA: TGTGCCAGCAGTTCTGAACAGGGGGGTTATGGCTACACCTTC. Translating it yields CASSSEQGGYGYTF.

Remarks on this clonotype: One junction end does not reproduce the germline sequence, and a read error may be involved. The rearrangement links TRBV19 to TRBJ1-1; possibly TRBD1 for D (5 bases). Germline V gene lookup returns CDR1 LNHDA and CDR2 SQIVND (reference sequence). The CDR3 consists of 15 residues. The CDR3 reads CASTIGGRMNSEAFF. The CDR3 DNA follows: TGTGCCAGTACCATTGGGGGACGGATGAACAGTGAAGCTTTCTTT.

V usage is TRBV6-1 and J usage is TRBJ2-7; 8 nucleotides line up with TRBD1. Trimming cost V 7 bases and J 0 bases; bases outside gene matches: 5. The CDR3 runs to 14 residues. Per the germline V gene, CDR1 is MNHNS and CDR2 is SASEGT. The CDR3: CASTKTGVSYEQYF. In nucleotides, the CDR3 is TGTGCCAGCACCAAGACAGGGGTCTCCTACGAGCAGTACTTC.

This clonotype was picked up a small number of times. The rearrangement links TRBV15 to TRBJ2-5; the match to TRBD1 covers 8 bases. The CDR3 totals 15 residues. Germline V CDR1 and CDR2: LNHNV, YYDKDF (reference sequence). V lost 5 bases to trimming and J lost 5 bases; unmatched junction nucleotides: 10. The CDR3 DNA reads TGTGCCACCAGCGCATCAGGGGGCATCGGGGAGACCCAGTACTTC. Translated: CATSASGGIGETQYF.

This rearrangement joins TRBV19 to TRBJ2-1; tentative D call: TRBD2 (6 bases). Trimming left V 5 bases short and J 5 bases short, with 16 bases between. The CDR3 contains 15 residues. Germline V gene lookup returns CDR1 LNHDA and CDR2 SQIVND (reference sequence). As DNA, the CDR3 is TGTGCCAGTAGTTCCCTAGCGTATGGGGACAATGAGCAGTTCTTC. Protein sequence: CASSSLAYGDNEQFF.

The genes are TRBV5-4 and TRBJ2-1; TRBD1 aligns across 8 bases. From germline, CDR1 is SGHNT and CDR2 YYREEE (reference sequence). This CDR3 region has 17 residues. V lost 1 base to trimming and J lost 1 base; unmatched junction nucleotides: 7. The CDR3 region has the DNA TGTGCCAGCAGCTTGTGGACAGGGTCAATATCCTACAATGAGCAGTTCTTC. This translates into CASSLWTGSISYNEQFF.

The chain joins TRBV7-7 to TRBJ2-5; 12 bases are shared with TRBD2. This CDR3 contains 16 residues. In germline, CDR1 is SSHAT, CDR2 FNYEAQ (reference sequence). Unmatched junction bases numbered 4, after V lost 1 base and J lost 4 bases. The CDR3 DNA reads TGTGCCAGCAGCTTAGGATCGGGACTAGCGGGAGAGACCCAGTACTTC. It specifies CASSLGSGLAGETQYF.

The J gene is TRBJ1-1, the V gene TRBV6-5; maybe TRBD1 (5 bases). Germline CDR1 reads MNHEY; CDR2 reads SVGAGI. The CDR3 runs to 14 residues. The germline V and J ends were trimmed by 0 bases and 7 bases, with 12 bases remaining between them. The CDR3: CASSYSGGDGEAFF. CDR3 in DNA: TGTGCCAGCAGTTACTCTGGGGGGGACGGTGAAGCTTTCTTT.

The DNA for the CDR3 is TGTGCCAGCAGTTTGAGAGACACTGAAGCTTTCTTT. The encoded protein is CASSLRDTEAFF. V usage is TRBV12-3 or TRBV12-4 and J usage is TRBJ1-1; D is uncertain. The CDR3 length is 12 residues. The V and J ends lost 3 bases and 3 bases respectively, with 5 bases between them.

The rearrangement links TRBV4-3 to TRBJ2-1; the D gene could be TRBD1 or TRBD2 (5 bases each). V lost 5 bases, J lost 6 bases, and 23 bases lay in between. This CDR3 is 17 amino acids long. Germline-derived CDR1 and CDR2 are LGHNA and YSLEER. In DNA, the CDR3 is TGCGCCAGCAGCGAGAAAGAGGATGGTCGGGGCCTCAATGAGCAGTTCTTC. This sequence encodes CASSEKEDGRGLNEQFF.

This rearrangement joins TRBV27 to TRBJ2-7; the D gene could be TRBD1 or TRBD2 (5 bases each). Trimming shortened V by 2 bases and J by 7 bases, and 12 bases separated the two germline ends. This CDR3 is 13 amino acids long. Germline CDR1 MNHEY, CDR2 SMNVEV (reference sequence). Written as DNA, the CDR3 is TGTGCCAGCAGTTTAGGGGGATGGAGAGAGCAGTACTTC. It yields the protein CASSLGGWREQYF.

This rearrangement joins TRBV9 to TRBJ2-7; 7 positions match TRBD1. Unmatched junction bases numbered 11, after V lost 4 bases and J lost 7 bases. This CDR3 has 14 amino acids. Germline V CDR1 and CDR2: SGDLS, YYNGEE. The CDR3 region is CASSPGQARWEQYF. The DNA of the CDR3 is TGTGCCAGCAGCCCCGGACAGGCTCGCTGGGAGCAGTACTTC.

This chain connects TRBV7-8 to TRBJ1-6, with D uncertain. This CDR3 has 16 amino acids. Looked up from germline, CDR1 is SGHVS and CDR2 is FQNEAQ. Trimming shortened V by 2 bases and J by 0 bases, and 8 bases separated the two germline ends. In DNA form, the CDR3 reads TGTGCCAGCAGCTTATTAGCCTTCTCCTATAATTCACCCCTCCACTTT. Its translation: CASSLLAFSYNSPLHF.

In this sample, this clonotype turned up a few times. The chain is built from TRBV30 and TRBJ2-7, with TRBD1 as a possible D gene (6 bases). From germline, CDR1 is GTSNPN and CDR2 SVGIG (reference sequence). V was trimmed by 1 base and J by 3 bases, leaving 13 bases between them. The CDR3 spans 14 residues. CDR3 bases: TGTGCCTGGAGTGCAAAGGGACAATACTACGAGCAGTACTTC. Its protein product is CAWSAKGQYYEQYF.

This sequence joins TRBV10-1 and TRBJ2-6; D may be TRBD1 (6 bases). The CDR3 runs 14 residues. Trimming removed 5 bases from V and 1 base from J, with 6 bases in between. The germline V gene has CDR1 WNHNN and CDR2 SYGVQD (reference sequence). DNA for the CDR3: TGCGCCAGCAGTAGGGGGTCTGGGGCCAACGTCCTGACTTTC. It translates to CASSRGSGANVLTF.

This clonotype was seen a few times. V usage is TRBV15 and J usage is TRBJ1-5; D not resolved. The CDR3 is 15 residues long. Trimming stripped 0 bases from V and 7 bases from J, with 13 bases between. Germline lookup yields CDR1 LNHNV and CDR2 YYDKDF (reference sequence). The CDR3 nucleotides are TGTGCCACCAGCAGAGATCTGACCCCAGGCCAGCCCCAGCATTTT. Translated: CATSRDLTPGQPQHF.

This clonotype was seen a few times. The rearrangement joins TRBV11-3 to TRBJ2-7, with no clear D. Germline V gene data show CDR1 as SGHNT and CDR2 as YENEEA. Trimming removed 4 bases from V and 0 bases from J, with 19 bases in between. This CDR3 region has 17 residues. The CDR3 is CASSSITRSRSSYEQYF. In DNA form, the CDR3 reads TGTGCCAGCAGCTCAATAACCCGGTCGCGGAGCTCCTACGAGCAGTACTTC.

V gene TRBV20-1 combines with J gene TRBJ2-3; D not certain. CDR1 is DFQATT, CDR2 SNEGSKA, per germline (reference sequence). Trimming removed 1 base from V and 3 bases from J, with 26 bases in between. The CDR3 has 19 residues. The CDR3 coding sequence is TGCAGTGCTAGAGTTATCAGGAAAGGGCCCCGAGGTGGGACAGATACGCAGTATTTT. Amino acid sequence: CSARVIRKGPRGGTDTQYF.

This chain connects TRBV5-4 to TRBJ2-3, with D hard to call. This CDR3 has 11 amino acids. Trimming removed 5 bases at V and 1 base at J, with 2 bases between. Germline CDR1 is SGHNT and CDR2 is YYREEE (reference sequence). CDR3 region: CASSRTDTQYF. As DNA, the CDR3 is TGTGCCAGCAGTCGCACAGATACGCAGTATTTT.

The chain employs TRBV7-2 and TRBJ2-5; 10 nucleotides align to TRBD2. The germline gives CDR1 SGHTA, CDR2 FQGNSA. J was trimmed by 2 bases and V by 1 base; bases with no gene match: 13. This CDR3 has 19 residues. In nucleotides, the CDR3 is TGTGCCAGCAGCTTAGAGTTATGGCTAGCGGGAGTTAAACAAGAGACCCAGTACTTC. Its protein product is CASSLELWLAGVKQETQYF.